The sequence of this TCR beta chain was determined in a study of blood T cell repertoires in COVID-19 (dated by TCRdb to about 2020). In the study overall: The collaborator samples originated in the United States, Italy and Spain and spanned the acute and convalescent phases of COVID-19. A de-identified subject ID, COVID-19 status, age in years and sex were almost always included in the sample metadata. Where available, HLA class I and class II types were taken from metadata supplied by the sample provider and were not determined by assay-based typing. Samples came from the ongoing ImmuneRACE study (first 160 participants) plus 1,254 subjects from 6 global collaborators. The material from the prospective study consisted of cDNA or gDNA derived from T cells, B-cell-depleted T cells, or PBMCs. The dataset comprised deeply sampled blood TCRbeta repertoires from subjects exposed to, actively infected with, or recovered from COVID-19. The repertoires were made available in a free public database intended to serve as a resource for research on the immune response to SARS-CoV-2.

Collaborating institutions collected whole blood in K2EDTA tubes following their own protocols. For TCRbeta analysis, collaborators shipped samples as frozen whole blood, isolated PBMCs, or DNA extracted from either of those sample types. The germline V gene (reference sequence) provides CDR1 LGHDT and CDR2 YNNKEL. The germline V end is reduced by 1 base and the J end by 9 bases; junction bases left unmatched: 13. The CDR3 holds 16 amino acids from the cysteine to the phenylalanine. CDR3 DNA is the only sequence kept; it has 48 bases, read in frame from the first base. The immunoSEQ Assay, a bias-controlled multiplex PCR, was used to amplify TCRbeta CDR3 regions from genomic DNA. As for the original processing: The number of nucleated cells in each sample was estimated from the amplification of reference gene primers within the assay. To quantify the absolute abundance of each unique TCRbeta CDR3 rearrangement, sequence reads were collapsed and filtered. For each sample, productive Simpson clonality was calculated as the square root of Simpson's diversity index across productive rearrangements. Imported from immuneACCESS, the table was reduced by TCRdb to in-frame sequences with V and J called. These copies leave out some clones; in studies compared against another copy, an unresolved V gene accounts for under half, and the cause of the remainder is not known. D and trimming were read from the DNA, whereas the V and J calls and clone size are those reported in that table. This sample lists about 36,000 clones; more than 70% were detected once. The ten most abundant clones make up approximately 30% of the sample.

General study outcomes and caveats: The quantity of clinical and demographic metadata differed by source and by participant and was supplied without curation.

Notes on this clone: Its antigen is still unknown. It has no much larger one-base neighbor in the sample; base qualities were not kept.

The sequenced material came from peripheral blood. The chain links TRBV3-1 (or the pseudogene TRBV3-2) with TRBJ2-7, and 9 junctional nucleotides match TRBD2. The sequence was obtained from a man aged 60-69 years with acute or convalescent COVID-19. The DNA sequence is given as TGTGCCAGCAGCCAAGGAATGGCGGGAGGGCCCTTCGGGCAGTACTTC. The resulting protein is CASSQGMAGGPFGQYF.